The 32 T cell receptor beta chains below all came from one sample that was sequenced in a study of cytomegalovirus exposure and HLA in healthy donors. Clones were sequenced by immunoSEQ multiplex PCR, and TCRdb holds only the in-frame ones, with some missing. The sample lists around 400,000 clones; about nine tenths were seen once. Sequencing was carried out using PBMCs. The receptors shown here come from a woman under 30 in good health and CMV-seronegative.

This chain uses TRBV5-1 with TRBJ2-1; TRBD1 matches 10 bases. There are 15 residues in the CDR3. V trimming: 3 bases; J trimming: 2 bases; junction bases outside the gene matches: 2. CDR1 and CDR2 (germline): SGHRS, YFSETQ. This CDR3 reads CASSSGTGAYNEQFF. The CDR3 DNA reads as TGCGCCAGCAGCTCGGGGACAGGGGCCTACAATGAGCAGTTCTTC. Supplemented by reference TRBV5-1 and TRBJ2-1, the full variable domain reads KAGVTQTPRYLIKTRGQQVTLSCSPISGHRSVSWYQQTPGQGLQFLFEYFSETQRNKGNFPGRFSGRQFSNSRSEMNVSTLELGDSALYLCASSSGTGAYNEQFFGPGTRLTVL.

The chain links TRBV2 to TRBJ1-5; 8 bases line up with TRBD1. Trimming cost V 3 bases and J 6 bases; bases outside gene matches: 1. This CDR3 has 13 amino acids. CDR1 SNHLY and CDR2 FYNNEI come from the germline V gene. Written as DNA, the CDR3 is TGTGCCAGCAGTGATACAGGGGGTCAGCCCCAGCATTTT. Residues: CASSDTGGQPQHF.

The V call is TRBV27, the J call TRBJ2-7, with TRBD2 identical over 15 bases. CDR3 length: 15 residues. V was pared by 4 bases and J by 6 bases, with 4 bases of the junction left unmatched. CDR1 and CDR2 (germline): MNHEY, SMNVEV (reference sequence). The CDR3 reads CASSSPGLAGGEQYF. Here the CDR3 DNA reads TGTGCCAGCAGTTCTCCGGGACTAGCGGGAGGCGAGCAGTACTTC.

The J gene is TRBJ2-5, the V gene TRBV27; perhaps TRBD1 as D (6 bases). The CDR3 is made up of 15 amino acids. Germline CDR1 reads MNHEY; CDR2 reads SMNVEV (reference sequence). Trimming cost V 5 bases and J 3 bases, with 16 bases left between them. CDR3: CASSTGGQREETQYF. The CDR3 DNA follows: TGTGCCAGCAGTACCGGAGGACAGAGAGAAGAGACCCAGTACTTC.

This chain links TRBV2 with TRBJ2-3, with TRBD1 matching 9 bases. This CDR3 contains 15 residues. V lost 7 bases and J lost 6; bases outside the gene matches: 11. The germline CDR1 and CDR2 sequences are SNHLY and FYNNEI. In DNA, the CDR3 is TGTGCCAGCATGCCGGGACAGGGAATGAGGGATACGCAGTATTTT. It yields the protein CASMPGQGMRDTQYF.

CDR3 loop: CASIGQGNEKLFF. Written as DNA, the CDR3 is TGTGCCAGCATAGGACAGGGAAATGAAAAACTGTTTTTT. This sequence joins TRBV2 and TRBJ1-4; 8 bases map to TRBD1. The CDR3 covers 13 residues. V lost 7 bases to trimming and J lost 5 bases; unmatched junction nucleotides: 3. Germline assignment: CDR1 SNHLY and CDR2 FYNNEI.

The V and J genes are TRBV28 and TRBJ2-7, with 7 bases fitting TRBD2. Looked up from germline, CDR1 is MDHEN and CDR2 is SYDVKM. V dropped 6 bases and J dropped 1; count of bases not matched to a gene: 6. The CDR3 totals 14 residues. CDR3 nucleotide sequence: TGTGCCAGCAGCCCCCGTAGCGGGTCCTACGAGCAGTACTTC. The encoded protein is CASSPRSGSYEQYF.

This clone was observed once. The rearrangement links TRBV10-1 to TRBJ2-3, with D perhaps matching TRBD1 (5 bases). The V end was cut by 0 bases, the J end by 1 base, with 8 bases between. Germline V gives CDR1 WNHNN, CDR2 SYGVQD (reference sequence). CDR3 length: 15 amino acids. The CDR3 sequence: CASSESWGGTDTQYF. The CDR3 DNA reads as TGCGCCAGCAGTGAGTCGTGGGGCGGCACAGATACGCAGTATTTT.

The CDR3: CASSLEATSGGNEQFF. The DNA of the CDR3 is TGTGCCAGCAGCTTGGAGGCGACTAGCGGGGGGAATGAGCAGTTCTTC. This sequence joins TRBV5-4 and TRBJ2-1; 13 bases are a match to TRBD2. This CDR3 is 16 amino acids long. Germline lookup yields CDR1 SGHNT and CDR2 YYREEE (reference sequence). V shed 0 bases, J shed 7 bases, and the junction held 4 bases outside the gene matches.

This chain joins TRBV6-1 and TRBJ2-1, with D maybe TRBD1 (5 bases). Germline CDR1 MNHNS, CDR2 SASEGT. The CDR3 is 15 residues long. V was cut by 2 bases and J by 0 bases, with 8 bases left in between. The DNA of the CDR3 is TGTGCCAGCAGTGAACAGGGTAGCTCCTACAATGAGCAGTTCTTC. Translating gives CASSEQGSSYNEQFF.

In the case of this clone: Other nucleotide sequences in the sample specify the same CDR3. The rearrangement links TRBV2 to TRBJ1-2; 11 bases line up with TRBD1. Germline V CDR1 and CDR2: SNHLY, FYNNEI. There are 14 residues in the CDR3. With 4 bases clipped from V and 8 bases from J, the junction kept 6 bases outside the gene matches. The CDR3 DNA reads TGTGCCAGCAGTGCCGGACAGGGGGCGATCGGCTACACCTTC. It codes for CASSAGQGAIGYTF.

The chain uses TRBV4-2 and TRBJ2-1, with D perhaps TRBD2 (6 bases). V gave up 4 bases and J gave up 6 bases, with 16 bases separating them. This CDR3 is 15 amino acids long. The V gene's germline CDR1 is LGHNA and CDR2 YNFKEQ. CDR3 nucleotides: TGTGCCAGCAGCCCACGTGGGGACGGGAGCAATGAGCAGTTCTTC. This codes for CASSPRGDGSNEQFF.

The chain recombines TRBV9 with TRBJ2-4; D perhaps matches TRBD2 (5 bases). There are 16 residues in the CDR3. Between the trimmed V and J ends, which lost 1 base and 1 base, there was a span of 12 bases. The germline gives CDR1 SGDLS, CDR2 YYNGEE. The CDR3 here is CASSVLPGIAKNIQYF. The DNA of the CDR3 is TGTGCCAGCAGCGTATTACCGGGGATCGCCAAAAACATTCAGTACTTC.

The chain uses TRBV5-6 and TRBJ2-7; maybe TRBD2 (6 bases). The germline V gene encodes CDR1 SGHDT and CDR2 YYEEEE. CDR3 size: 15 residues. V lost 4 bases, J lost 5 bases, and 19 bases lay in between. The CDR3: CASSPTGGGLHEQYF. DNA of the CDR3: TGTGCCAGCAGCCCCACTGGGGGAGGATTACACGAGCAGTACTTC.

The V and J genes are TRBV2 and TRBJ1-5, with 7 positions matching TRBD1. Looked up from germline, CDR1 is SNHLY and CDR2 is FYNNEI. V dropped 7 bases and J dropped 9; count of bases not matched to a gene: 9. The CDR3 has 13 residues. CDR3 sequence: CASKGAEPRPQHF. Here the CDR3 DNA reads TGTGCCAGCAAGGGGGCGGAGCCTCGGCCCCAGCATTTT.

J is TRBJ1-1 and V is TRBV28; unclear D gene. The germline V gene has CDR1 MDHEN and CDR2 SYDVKM. The CDR3 is 15 amino acids. V was shortened by 6 bases and J by 0 bases, with 14 bases between the two germline ends. DNA of the CDR3: TGTGCCAGCAGGGTGAGAGGTCGGATGAACACTGAAGCTTTCTTT. Protein product: CASRVRGRMNTEAFF.

This clone was recorded only once. V usage is TRBV27 and J usage is TRBJ1-4; D not certain. From germline, CDR1 is MNHEY and CDR2 SMNVEV (reference sequence). V was clipped by 5 bases and J by 4 bases, with 14 bases between them. The CDR3 has 15 amino acids. CDR3 sequence: CASSPIPQVNEKLFF. CDR3 nucleotides: TGTGCCAGCAGTCCTATTCCCCAAGTTAATGAAAAACTGTTTTTT.

The chain is built from TRBV5-1 and TRBJ2-5, with TRBD1 identical over 7 bases. Germline V lookup: CDR1 SGHRS, CDR2 YFSETQ. The CDR3 runs to 15 residues. Trimming took 4 bases from V and 4 from J; bases not matched to a gene: 10. CDR3 sequence reads: CASSPRGGLGETQYF. CDR3 nucleotides: TGCGCCAGCAGCCCACGAGGGGGCCTAGGAGAGACCCAGTACTTC.

V gene TRBV7-9 combines with J gene TRBJ2-2, with 10 bases aligning to TRBD2. The CDR3 is made up of 15 amino acids. The trim removed 5 bases at V and 4 bases at J, leaving 4 bases unmatched. Germline CDR1 is SEHNR and CDR2 is FQNEAQ (reference sequence). CDR3 loop: CASSPSGGATGELFF. As DNA, the CDR3 is TGTGCCAGCAGCCCGAGCGGGGGGGCCACCGGGGAGCTGTTTTTT.

The rearrangement links TRBV28 to TRBJ2-3, with D perhaps TRBD2 (7 bases). Trimming removed 4 bases from V and 7 bases from J, with 24 bases in between. The germline gives CDR1 MDHEN, CDR2 SYDVKM. This CDR3 region has 17 residues. The CDR3 DNA reads TGTGCCAGCAGTTCCCCGTCTAGGGGGGGGCTACAGAATACGCAGTATTTT. Residues: CASSSPSRGGLQNTQYF. Filled out from reference TRBV28 and TRBJ2-3, the complete variable domain reads DVKVTQSSRYLVKRTGEKVFLECVQDMDHENMFWYRQDPGLGLRLIYFSYDVKMKEKGDIPEGYSVSREKKERFSLILESASTNQTSMYLCASSSPSRGGLQNTQYFGPGTRLTVL.

The DNA for the CDR3 is TGTGCCAGCAGGGGACTTGACAGGGGGGGCACTGAAGCTTTCTTT. It yields the protein CASRGLDRGGTEAFF. The rearrangement uses TRBV6-1 and TRBJ1-1; 9 bases are shared with TRBD1. From germline, CDR1 is MNHNS and CDR2 SASEGT. The CDR3 has 15 amino acids. J gave up 4 bases and V 6 bases, and 9 bases lay outside the gene matches.

J is TRBJ2-5 and V is TRBV10-2; TRBD2 might be the D (5 bases). Looked up from germline, CDR1 is WSHSY and CDR2 is SAAADI. This CDR3 contains 14 residues. The ends were cut back, 7 bases at V and 5 bases at J, with 17 bases in the middle. The CDR3 coding sequence is TGCGCCAGCACCGGGTCAGGAGGCAGTGAGACCCAGTACTTC. Amino acid sequence: CASTGSGGSETQYF.

The genes are TRBV2 and TRBJ2-7, with D uncertain. V was clipped by 3 bases and J by 4 bases, with 7 bases between them. Germline CDR1 is SNHLY and CDR2 is FYNNEI. The CDR3 is 12 residues long. The chain's CDR3 is CASSESPYEQYF. CDR3 in DNA: TGTGCCAGCAGTGAGTCCCCATACGAGCAGTACTTC. Full variable domain (remainder filled in from reference TRBV2 and TRBJ2-7): EPEVTQTPSHQVTQMGQEVILRCVPISNHLYFYWYRQILGQKVEFLVSFYNNEISEKSEIFDDQFSVERPDGSNFTLKIRSTKLEDSAMYFCASSESPYEQYFGPGTRLTVT.

This clone appeared a single time. The rearrangement uses TRBV19 and TRBJ2-3; tentative D call: TRBD1 (6 bases). V was clipped by 8 bases and J by 0 bases, with 15 bases between them. Germline CDR1 reads LNHDA; CDR2 reads SQIVND (reference sequence). The CDR3 has 15 amino acids. The DNA of the CDR3 is TGTGCCAGTTCGGCAGGGGCGCGAAGCACAGATACGCAGTATTTT. Translating it yields CASSAGARSTDTQYF.

The V gene is TRBV29-1, the J gene TRBJ1-2; D perhaps matches TRBD1 (5 bases). Looked up from germline, CDR1 is SQVTM and CDR2 is ANQGSEA. The CDR3 is 13 amino acids. Trimming cost V 5 bases and J 2 bases, with 12 bases left between them. CDR3 bases: TGCAGCGTTCCCACAGGTTCAAACTATGGCTACACCTTC. Its translation is CSVPTGSNYGYTF. Full variable domain (missing parts from reference TRBV29-1 and TRBJ1-2): SAVISQKPSRDICQRGTSLTIQCQVDSQVTMMFWYRQQPGQSLTLIATANQGSEATYESGFVIDKFPISRPNLTFSTLTVSNMSPEDSSIYLCSVPTGSNYGYTFGSGTRLTVV.

CDR3 residues: CASTVGGSPAQYF. CDR3 DNA: TGTGCCAGCACCGTCGGGGGGAGCCCTGCGCAGTATTTT. The gene calls are TRBV6-6 and TRBJ2-3, with TRBD2 identical over 7 bases. Trimming removed 7 bases from V and 10 bases from J; junction bases left unmatched: 11. The germline gives CDR1 MNHNY, CDR2 SVGAGI (reference sequence). This CDR3 is built from 13 residues.

The rearrangement uses TRBV28 and TRBJ2-1; 9 nucleotides agree with TRBD2. The V gene's germline CDR1 is MDHEN and CDR2 SYDVKM. This CDR3 comprises 15 residues. The V segment lost 3 bases and the J segment 7 bases; nucleotides outside the gene matches: 7. DNA for the CDR3: TGTGCCAGCAGTTTCGGCGGGGGGGCGAGAAATGAGCAGTTCTTC. Its protein product is CASSFGGGARNEQFF.

The chain combines TRBV18 with TRBJ1-5; tentatively, D is TRBD1 (6 bases). Per germline, CDR1 KGHSH and CDR2 LQKENI. V lost 5 bases to trimming and J lost 1 base, with 9 bases between them. The CDR3 is made up of 14 amino acids. The DNA of the CDR3 is TGTGCCAGCTCAACGGACAGAAGCAATCAGCCCCAGCATTTT. It is translated as CASSTDRSNQPQHF.

The J gene is TRBJ1-6, the V gene TRBV5-1; D gene uncertain. Germline CDR1 and CDR2: SGHRS and YFSETQ. The CDR3 is made up of 13 amino acids. V shed 3 bases and J shed 13 bases, with 14 bases lying between them. The CDR3: CASSSDVGLPLHF. Written as DNA, the CDR3 is TGCGCCAGCAGCTCTGATGTTGGGCTCCCCCTCCACTTT.

The chain uses TRBV11-2 and TRBJ1-4; unclear D gene. Trimming left V 6 bases short and J 2 bases short, with 19 bases between. The CDR3 contains 17 residues. In germline, CDR1 is SGHAT, CDR2 FQNNGV. CDR3 nucleotides: TGTGCCAGCAGTCGAAAACGGGGTTCTGGGACTAATGAAAAACTGTTTTTT. This encodes CASSRKRGSGTNEKLFF.

This chain joins TRBV4-1 and TRBJ2-2, with 8 bases identical to TRBD2. Germline values: CDR1 MGHRA, CDR2 YSYEKL. The CDR3 consists of 17 residues. The ends lost 0 bases at V and 1 base at J; junction bases unmatched: 4. This chain's CDR3 is CASSQDPAGVNTGELFF. The CDR3 coding sequence is TGCGCCAGCAGCCAAGATCCAGCGGGAGTGAACACCGGGGAGCTGTTTTTT.

The V and J genes are TRBV28 and TRBJ2-1; 9 bases are a match to TRBD2. The CDR3 covers 17 residues. The germline CDR1 and CDR2 sequences are MDHEN and SYDVKM. The J segment lost 2 bases and the V segment lost 8 bases, leaving 13 bases of the junction unmatched. The CDR3 here is CASRFYSGSGPYNEQFF. In DNA, the CDR3 is TGTGCCAGCCGATTTTATAGCGGGAGTGGGCCCTACAATGAGCAGTTCTTC.